The clone carrying this T cell receptor (beta chain) was recorded a few times. The antigen remains undetermined. The investigators reverse transcribed all of the isolated RNA, so they sequenced expressed TCRB transcripts. This table comes from immunoSEQ multiplex PCR, and its TCRdb copy is limited to in-frame clones, with some not included. The table includes around 160,000 clones, 9% detected once. This sample is part of a study of beta chain features in type 1 diabetes. Points from the study as a whole: Shortening of TCRB CDR3s, moderate but significant, appeared in all four CD4+ subsets of Type 1 diabetes patients.

Based on CD45RO/CCR7/CD25/CD127/CD95/CD27, CD4+ regulatory, stem cell-like memory, naive and central memory cells were sorted. The CDR3 is 16 residues long. Trimming cost V 4 bases and J 3 bases, with 16 bases left between them. CDR1 LGHNA and CDR2 YSLEER come from the germline V gene. Material for sequencing was central memory CD4+ T cells from blood. The sequence was obtained from a woman between 25 and 40 years old with type 1 diabetes. The gene calls are TRBV4-3 and TRBJ2-1, with D possibly TRBD2 on 6 matching bases. As DNA, the CDR3 is TGCGCCAGCAGCCCGTTAGCGGAGCCCCTCTACAATGAGCAGTTCTTC. Translating it yields CASSPLAEPLYNEQFF.